The 2 T cell receptor beta chains presented below share a single source sample, sequenced in a study of Graves' ophthalmopathy and Graves' hyperthyroidism. TCR beta CDR3 regions were amplified from RNA transcripts. HTBI-primed first-round RT-PCR preceded second-round multiplex PCR. Using its own MiXCR run on the multiplex PCR reads, TCRdb lists one record per CDR3 protein. The sample holds 900,000 to 1,200,000 distinct CDR3 sequences, 35% to 40% seen once. The source material was peripheral blood or thyroid tissue (not recorded which). The receptors were gathered from an adult man with Graves' hyperthyroidism.

A remark on this clonotype: This may stem from a read error, because a much larger clone lies one nucleotide away. This chain links TRBV5-1 with TRBJ2-7; D uncertain. The CDR3 contains 12 residues. Germline lookup yields CDR1 SGHRS and CDR2 YFSETQ. Trimming took off 0 bases at V and 6 bases at J, with 7 bases between the two ends. The CDR3 sequence: CASSLGQTEQYF. Written as DNA, the CDR3 is TGCGCCAGCAGCTTGGGGCAAACCGAGCAGTACTTC.

The V call is TRBV7-8, the J call TRBJ2-7, with 11 bases that match TRBD2. Germline V lookup: CDR1 SGHVS, CDR2 FQNEAQ. The CDR3 is made up of 16 amino acids. V shed 6 bases and J 6 bases; nucleotides not matched to a gene: 13. CDR3 amino acids: CASSIRGTSGLFEQYF. CDR3 sequence (DNA): TGTGCCAGCAGTATCCGTGGGACTAGCGGACTTTTCGAGCAGTACTTC.